The present T cell receptor beta chain was sequenced within a study of monozygotic twins with inflammatory bowel disease. CDR3 length: 15 residues. Germline CDR1 KGHDR, CDR2 SFDVKD. TCRdb reprocessed the 5' RACE reads, keeping one entry per CDR3 protein, no DNA. The listing records 170,000 or so distinct CDR3 sequences. Sequencing was performed on blood. This TCR was recovered from a human donor with ulcerative colitis or Crohn's disease, or a healthy co-twin of an affected twin (not recorded which). The chain uses TRBV24-1 and TRBJ2-5; TCRdb reports TRBD2, a call that lacks DNA to check it against. Here the CDR3 reads CATSDRRDPPETQYF.